Below are 12 T cell receptor beta chains sequenced from a single sample in a study of low-dose radiotherapy and immunotherapy resistance in tumors. Covering alpha and beta chains, TRAV- and TRBV-specific primers were used for the first-strand cDNA. Both a constant-region primer and a V-primer adapter served to amplify TCRs across roughly 22 PCR cycles. TCRdb itself ran the reads through MiXCR, one entry per CDR3 protein. This sample has 95,000 to 100,000 distinct CDR3 sequences, with around 20% found just once. The time point is: after trial treatment. The treatment: LDRT plus nivolumab, ipilimumab, low-dose cyclophosphamide and aspirin (RACIN trial). Sequenced material: PBMCs, taken after low-dose radiotherapy plus immunotherapy. The receptors originated from a male donor with prostate cancer.

This clonotype was detected ten times or more. The CDR3 DNA follows: TGCGCCAGCAGCCAAGAACCTTTGACAGGGGGAGGCGATTCACCCCTCCACTTT. Its translation is CASSQEPLTGGGDSPLHF. The V call is TRBV4-1, the J call TRBJ1-6, with 9 bases matching TRBD1. The CDR3 covers 18 residues. The ends lost 0 bases at V and 8 bases at J; junction bases unmatched: 11. Germline lookup yields CDR1 MGHRA and CDR2 YSYEKL.

This clonotype came up a few times. The chain couples TRBV28 to TRBJ2-3, with 8 bases matching TRBD2. Germline lookup yields CDR1 MDHEN and CDR2 SYDVKM. This CDR3 comprises 15 residues. The junction had 5 bases not matched to a gene; V was cut back by 5 bases and J by 1 base. For the CDR3, the DNA is TGTGCCAGCAGTCCCGGACTAGCTCGCACAGATACGCAGTATTTT. Its protein product is CASSPGLARTDTQYF.

In this sample, this clonotype turned up a few times. In DNA, the CDR3 is TGCAGTGCTAGAGATGGGGACGTCCCCTGGACCCCCCCAAACTACGAGCAGTACTTC. Protein: CSARDGDVPWTPPNYEQYF. The rearrangement uses TRBV20-1 and TRBJ2-7; either TRBD1 or TRBD2 may supply D (5 bases each). There are 19 residues in the CDR3. Deletions cut 0 bases from V and 3 bases from J, with 27 bases between. Per the germline V gene, CDR1 is DFQATT and CDR2 is SNEGSKA (reference sequence).

This clonotype was counted many times. The chain uses TRBV7-9 and TRBJ2-6; 9 nucleotides align to TRBD1. The V gene's germline CDR1 is SEHNR and CDR2 FQNEAQ (reference sequence). V lost 4 bases, J lost 1 base, and 11 bases stayed unmatched. CDR3 size: 19 residues. For the CDR3, the DNA is TGTGCCAGCAGCTCCTCCGGGACAGGGCACCCATCTGGGGCCAACGTCCTGACTTTC. Protein sequence: CASSSSGTGHPSGANVLTF.

The chain couples TRBV7-9 to TRBJ1-2; D is possibly TRBD1 (5 bases). Germline V gene lookup returns CDR1 SEHNR and CDR2 FQNEAQ (reference sequence). With 3 bases removed from V and 5 bases from J, the gap between germline ends came to 16 bases. There are 15 residues in the CDR3. The CDR3 DNA follows: TGTGCCAGCAGCTTCGGTACAGGCGACCGGTATGGCTACACCTTC. The encoded protein is CASSFGTGDRYGYTF.

This clonotype was found many times. The V call is TRBV20-1, the J call TRBJ2-1; the D gene could be TRBD1 or TRBD2 (5 bases each). V lost 6 bases to trimming and J lost 6 bases, with 18 bases between them. The V gene's germline CDR1 is DFQATT and CDR2 SNEGSKA (reference sequence). The CDR3 consists of 14 residues. The CDR3 loop is CSAPGTSLGNEQFF. The CDR3 nucleotides are TGCAGTGCCCCCGGGACCTCCCTGGGCAATGAGCAGTTCTTC.

This clonotype has a count of ten or more. This chain links TRBV4-2 with TRBJ2-5, with D maybe TRBD2 (5 bases). Trimming left V 4 bases short and J 5 bases short, with 14 bases between. Germline CDR1 reads LGHNA; CDR2 reads YNFKEQ. This CDR3 has 14 residues. CDR3 region: CASSPEDWGETQYF. CDR3 DNA sequence: TGTGCCAGCAGCCCTGAGGACTGGGGTGAGACCCAGTACTTC.

The J gene is TRBJ2-2, the V gene TRBV5-1; D is uncertain. CDR3 length equals 15 residues. Trimming cost V 4 bases and J 4 bases, with 14 bases left between them. Germline assignment: CDR1 SGHRS and CDR2 YFSETQ. CDR3 DNA sequence: TGCGCCAGCAGCACGTCTGTAACTGGCACCGGGGAGCTGTTTTTT. It codes for CASSTSVTGTGELFF.

This clonotype was seen many times. This chain joins TRBV29-1 and TRBJ1-2; the D is unclear. V was shortened by 4 bases and J by 4 bases, with 16 bases between the two germline ends. CDR1 is SQVTM and CDR2 is ANQGSEA in the germline V gene. The CDR3 extends over 14 amino acids. The CDR3 DNA sequence: TGCAGCGTTGTGGAAGCCGAGGGCGGCTATGGCTACACCTTC. Its translation: CSVVEAEGGYGYTF.

At least ten counts were recorded for this clonotype. V is TRBV7-2 and J is TRBJ2-5, with 8 nucleotides matching TRBD2. With V trimmed by 5 bases and J by 5 bases, 10 bases remained unmatched. CDR3 length: 15 residues. Germline V gene sequence: CDR1 SGHTA, CDR2 FQGNSA. The CDR3 loop is CASSPSGGAYETQYF. The CDR3 nucleotides read TGTGCCAGCAGCCCTTCGGGGGGGGCGTATGAGACCCAGTACTTC. Full variable domain (outside the CDR3, taken from reference TRBV7-2 and TRBJ2-5): GAGVSQSPSNKVTEKGKDVELRCDPISGHTALYWYRQSLGQGLEFLIYFQGNSAPDKSGLPSDRFSAERTGGSVSTLTIQRTQQEDSAVYLCASSPSGGAYETQYFGPGTRLLVL.

This clonotype was detected ten times or more. This chain links TRBV5-4 with TRBJ2-2; 9 bases agree with TRBD2. V shed 3 bases and J 8 bases; nucleotides not matched to a gene: 8. In germline, CDR1 is SGHNT, CDR2 YYREEE (reference sequence). This CDR3 has 15 amino acids. The CDR3 DNA reads TGTGCCAGCAGCTCTGAGCGGGGGGCCACAGGGGAGCTGTTTTTT. Translating gives CASSSERGATGELFF.

On this clonotype: A far larger clone is one base from this, pointing to a likely read error. The CDR3 protein is CASSDDTPDSNQPQHF. The CDR3 nucleotides are TGTGCCAGCAGTGACGACACACCCGATAGCAATCAGCCCCAGCATTTT. The V gene is TRBV6-2 or TRBV6-3, the J gene TRBJ1-5; D remains unclear. CDR1 and CDR2 (germline): MNHEY, SVGEGT. Trimming removed 5 bases from V and 0 bases from J, with 14 bases in between. This CDR3 comprises 16 residues.